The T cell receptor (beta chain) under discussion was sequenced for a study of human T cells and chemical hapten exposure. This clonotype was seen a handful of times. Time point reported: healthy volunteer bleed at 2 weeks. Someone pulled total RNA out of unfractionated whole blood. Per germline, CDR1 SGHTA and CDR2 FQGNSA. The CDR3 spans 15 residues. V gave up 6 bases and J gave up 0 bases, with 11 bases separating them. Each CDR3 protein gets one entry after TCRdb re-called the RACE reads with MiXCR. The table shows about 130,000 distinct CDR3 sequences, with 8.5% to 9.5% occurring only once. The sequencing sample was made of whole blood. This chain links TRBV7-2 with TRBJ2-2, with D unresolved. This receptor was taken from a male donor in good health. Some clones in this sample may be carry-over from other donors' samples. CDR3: CASSGRGSNTGELFF. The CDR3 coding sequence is TGTGCCAGCAGTGGTCGAGGCTCGAACACCGGGGAGCTGTTTTTT.